This record covers a single T cell receptor beta chain. This clonotype was observed many times. The target of this receptor is not known. No much larger clone is present one base from it, and per-base qualities are unavailable. Spanning cysteine to phenylalanine, the CDR3 consists of 15 amino acids. The kept DNA is CDR3 alone, 45 bases in frame from the first base. From the germline V gene, CDR1 is MNHEY and CDR2 is SVGEGT. Trimming takes 7 bases from V and 6 bases from J, and the germline ends sit 21 bases apart. Donors were around 37 systemically healthy Caucasian individuals from Russia aged roughly 6 to 100 years. Around 9.8 milliliters of peripheral blood were collected from each donor into EDTA-treated Vacutainer tubes. PBMCs were isolated by Ficoll-Paque density-gradient centrifugation, with at least 7 million obtained per sample. Trizol reagent was used to extract total RNA from PBMCs, with at least 5.5 micrograms per sample. For every donor, an aliquot of PBMCs went through flow cytometry to measure the percentages of naive CD45RAhigh/CD27high T cells.

Libraries were built with 5' RACE. Sequencing used an Illumina HiSeq 2500. A second roughly 7 to 11 cycle PCR used a sample-barcoded 5' primer and a J-beta primer mix. A template-switch 5' adaptor carrying 12 random nucleotides introduced a unique molecular identifier onto each TCR beta cDNA molecule. At least 2.5 million CDR3-containing paired-end reads were obtained from each sample. First-strand cDNA synthesis was performed from all RNA using the Mint cDNA synthesis kit, with priming by a TRBC-specific oligonucleotide. Following uracil-DNA glycosylase treatment, a first 18-cycle PCR with universal primers M1SS and BC2_uni_R was performed on all cDNA. Under the source paper's analysis protocol: For normalization, 1 million high-quality reads, each with a distinct molecular identifier, were randomly selected from each sample. Instead of being binned into consensus sequences, reads that shared molecular identifiers were thrown out. MiTCR, with a Q25 quality threshold and the strictest error-elimination algorithm, was used for CDR3 identification, clonotype clustering and error correction. Lower-bound total TCR beta diversity was estimated with a nonparametric unseen species model using Euler transformation. Clones were called with MiXCR by TCRdb after fastp trimmed the public reads at Q25, and only in-frame beta chains were retained. Rows are unified per CDR3 protein, each entry keeping the most common DNA and genes. Here the V and J calls rest on TCRdb's processing, not on the authors' analysis. The sample table holds approximately 810,000 distinct CDR3 sequences, of which 29% were seen once. 17% of the sample goes to the ten largest clones.

The data were obtained in a study of blood T cells in healthy people across ages (dated by TCRdb to between 2014 and 2016). Regarding the complete study: In model experiments, roughly one uniquely barcoded TCR beta cDNA molecule per two T cells was captured by template switching. The study measured age-related changes in TCR beta repertoire diversity using deep sequencing normalized with unique cDNA molecular identifiers. Donors were grouped into four age groups: young (average approximately 15 years), middle-aged (around 39), aged (approximately 67) and long-lived (around 80). To avoid experimental bias, donors of different ages were randomly spread across the sequencing lanes. Using the same blood draw, the study looked at two additional independent replicas of 1 million unique cDNA reads for two donors, one aged 18 to 30 and the other aged 80 or older.

Paper-wide results and their limitations: Bulk unsorted PBMC profiling prevented conclusive comparison of naive and antigen-experienced compartments. Because donor CMV infection status was unknown, age-related changes in expanded clonotypes were potentially confounded. Compared with the aged group, the long-lived group had more naive CD4+ T cells, fewer expanded clones and increased TCR diversity, suggesting age selection. As age increased, observed TCR beta diversity per million T cells dropped in a roughly linear way, and a significant reduction was already evident by age roughly 36. Observed TCR beta diversity correlated strongly with the percentage of naive T cells measured by flow cytometry. Total diversity estimates from one million sequenced T cells were considered lower bounds and underestimates.

Sequencing was performed on blood. The source of this sequence is a woman of 80 years or more in good health. The receptor chain draws on TRBV6-2 or TRBV6-3 and TRBJ2-5; the D gene is perhaps TRBD1, on 6 matching bases. The nucleotide sequence reads TGTGCCAGCACCAACCTTCCAGGGGTTGGGAAGACCCAGTACTTC. Its translation reads: CASTNLPGVGKTQYF.